The T cell receptor beta chain under discussion was sequenced for a study of STAT5B mutations in CD4+ large granular lymphocyte leukemia. The assay was run at survey level. Original methodology: A productive frequency of 2.59 x 10-5 was the lowest detectable. Using immunoSEQ multiplex PCR, the repertoire was profiled, and TCRdb retains in-frame clones only, with some absent. The V and J calls and the clone size are those of that table, but D and trimming were determined from the DNA. The table has over 30,000 clones, 76% seen once. Study results and limitations: Over 20% of private leukemic clonotypes occurred rarely in other patients' non-leukemic repertoires. 8/27 top patient clones versus 2/35 control clones were TRBV06-family.

This CDR3 is 16 amino acids long. CDR1 MNHNY and CDR2 SVGAGI come from the germline V gene (reference sequence). V lost 0 bases and J lost 0, with 12 bases in between. Remarks on this clone: Its antigen is not identified.

The sequenced sample was CD4+ T cells from blood buffy coats. V is TRBV6-6 and J is TRBJ2-7; D unclear. The clonotype originates from a human donor in good health. CDR3 sequence reads: CASSYSMMTPSYEQYF. Written as DNA, the CDR3 is TGTGCCAGCAGTTACTCGATGATGACTCCCTCCTACGAGCAGTACTTC.